Shown below are 9 T cell receptor beta chains from a single sample sequenced in a study of T cell responses to AZD1222 COVID-19 vaccine. Produced via immunoSEQ multiplex PCR; TCRdb's table is partial and in-frame only. This sample has about 120,000 clones, with roughly 88% found just once. Here the sequenced sample was peripheral blood, taken on day 0 of AZD1222 vaccination. The receptors were gathered from an adult in good health.

There are a few counts of this clone. This chain links TRBV12-3 or TRBV12-4 with TRBJ2-7, with D maybe TRBD2 (5 bases). V was clipped by 6 bases and J by 6 bases, with 15 bases between them. The CDR3 totals 13 residues. In DNA form, the CDR3 reads TGTGCCAGCAGCAACCTAGGTAGCGCCGAGCAGTACTTC. Translating gives CASSNLGSAEQYF.

This rearrangement joins TRBV19 to TRBJ1-1, with D hard to call. With 1 base removed from V and 6 bases from J, the gap between germline ends came to 12 bases. CDR3 length equals 14 residues. Germline loops: CDR1 LNHDA, CDR2 SQIVND (reference sequence). The CDR3 DNA reads TGTGCCAGTAGTATAGGCCCGGGGTTCGCTGAAGCTTTCTTT. This encodes CASSIGPGFAEAFF. The full variable domain, with the rest looked up from reference TRBV19 and TRBJ1-1, is DGGITQSPKYLFRKEGQNVTLSCEQNLNHDAMYWYRQDPGQGLRLIYYSQIVNDFQKGDIAEGYSVSREKKESFPLTVTSAQKNPTAFYLCASSIGPGFAEAFFGQGTRLTVV.

V is TRBV2 and J is TRBJ2-1, with D unresolved. CDR1 is SNHLY and CDR2 is FYNNEI in the germline V gene. The CDR3 has 10 residues. Trimming removed 4 bases from V and 10 bases from J, with 5 bases in between. The CDR3 reads CASSGPEQFF. The CDR3 DNA sequence: TGTGCCAGCAGTGGGCCCGAGCAGTTCTTC.

In this sample, this clone turned up once. CDR3 sequence (DNA): TGTGCCAGCAGCTCGGACAGGGGTTTCGGCGGGGAGCTGTTTTTT. Amino acid sequence: CASSSDRGFGGELFF. The genes are TRBV7-9 and TRBJ2-2; TRBD1 agrees at 9 bases. Per the germline V gene, CDR1 is SEHNR and CDR2 is FQNEAQ (reference sequence). V dropped 4 bases and J dropped 7; count of bases not matched to a gene: 7. This CDR3 is 15 amino acids long.

This chain uses TRBV19 with TRBJ1-2; D uncertain. Germline V lookup: CDR1 LNHDA, CDR2 SQIVND (reference sequence). The CDR3 sequence is 13 residues long. The V end lost 7 bases, the J end lost 7 bases, and 16 bases lay between the germline ends. In nucleotides, the CDR3 is TGTGCCAGTACCGAGGGTTCCCGTGCTGGCTACACCTTC. Translating gives CASTEGSRAGYTF. Based on the CDR3 plus reference TRBV19 and TRBJ1-2, the full variable domain is DGGITQSPKYLFRKEGQNVTLSCEQNLNHDAMYWYRQDPGQGLRLIYYSQIVNDFQKGDIAEGYSVSREKKESFPLTVTSAQKNPTAFYLCASTEGSRAGYTFGSGTRLTVV.

The J gene is TRBJ2-2, the V gene TRBV6-4, with 12 bases aligning to TRBD1. The CDR3 runs 15 residues. From germline, CDR1 is MRHNA and CDR2 SNTAGT. V was pared by 5 bases and J by 7 bases, with 5 bases of the junction left unmatched. The CDR3 loop reads CASSPGTGGSGELFF. The CDR3, as DNA: TGTGCCAGCAGTCCCGGGACAGGGGGCAGCGGGGAGCTGTTTTTT.

The count of this clone is one. The gene calls are TRBV15 and TRBJ2-7, with TRBD1 matching over 8 bases. Losses at the gene ends were 1 base for V and 3 bases for J; bases not matched to a gene: 5. CDR3 size: 15 residues. In germline, CDR1 is LNHNV, CDR2 YYDKDF (reference sequence). The CDR3 sequence is CATSRAATGGYEQYF. In DNA form, the CDR3 reads TGTGCCACCAGCAGAGCAGCCACAGGGGGCTACGAGCAGTACTTC.

The V call is TRBV10-3, the J call TRBJ2-2; 10 bases are shared with TRBD1. Germline trimming cut 6 bases from V and 6 bases from J; bases unmatched to any gene: 1. Per the germline V gene, CDR1 is ENHRY and CDR2 is SYGVKD. The CDR3 covers 13 residues. CDR3 in DNA: TGTGCCATCAGGGGACAGGGGTCCGGGGAGCTGTTTTTT. As protein: CAIRGQGSGELFF.

The chain links TRBV19 to TRBJ1-2; D perhaps matches TRBD1 (5 bases). Germline assignment: CDR1 LNHDA and CDR2 SQIVND (reference sequence). The CDR3 totals 13 residues. Trimming cost V 5 bases and J 2 bases, with 9 bases left between them. CDR3 DNA sequence: TGTGCCAGTAGTGAAGGACAAAACTATGGCTACACCTTC. Translating gives CASSEGQNYGYTF.